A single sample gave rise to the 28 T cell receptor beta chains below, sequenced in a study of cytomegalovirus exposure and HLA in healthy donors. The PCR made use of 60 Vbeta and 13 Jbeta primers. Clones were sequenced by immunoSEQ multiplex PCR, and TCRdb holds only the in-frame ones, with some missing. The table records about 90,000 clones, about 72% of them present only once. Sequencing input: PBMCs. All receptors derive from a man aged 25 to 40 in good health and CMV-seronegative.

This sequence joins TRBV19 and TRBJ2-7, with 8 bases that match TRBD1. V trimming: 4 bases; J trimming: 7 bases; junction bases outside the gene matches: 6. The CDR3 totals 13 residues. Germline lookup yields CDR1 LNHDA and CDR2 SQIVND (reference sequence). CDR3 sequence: CASSNQGAVEQYF. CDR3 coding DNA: TGTGCCAGTAGTAACCAGGGGGCTGTGGAGCAGTACTTC.

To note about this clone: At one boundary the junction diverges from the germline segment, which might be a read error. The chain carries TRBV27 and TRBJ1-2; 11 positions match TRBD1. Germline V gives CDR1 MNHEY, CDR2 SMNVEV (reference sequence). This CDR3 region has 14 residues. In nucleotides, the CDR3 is TGTGCCAGCAGGTCCATCGGGACAGGGGGTGGCTACCCCTTC. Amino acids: CASRSIGTGGGYPF.

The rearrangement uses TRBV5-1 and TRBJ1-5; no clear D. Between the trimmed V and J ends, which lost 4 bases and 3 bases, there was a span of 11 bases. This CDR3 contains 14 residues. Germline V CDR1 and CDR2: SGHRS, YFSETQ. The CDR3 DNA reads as TGCGCCAGCAGCCCCAGCAGCGCCAATCAGCCCCAGCATTTT. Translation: CASSPSSANQPQHF.

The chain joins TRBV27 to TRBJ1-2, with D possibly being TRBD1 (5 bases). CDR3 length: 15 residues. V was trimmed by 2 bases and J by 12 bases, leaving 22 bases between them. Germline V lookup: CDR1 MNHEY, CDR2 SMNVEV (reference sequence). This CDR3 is CASSLGRERGGLHTF. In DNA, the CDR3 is TGTGCCAGCAGTTTAGGCAGGGAGCGCGGAGGGTTGCACACCTTC.

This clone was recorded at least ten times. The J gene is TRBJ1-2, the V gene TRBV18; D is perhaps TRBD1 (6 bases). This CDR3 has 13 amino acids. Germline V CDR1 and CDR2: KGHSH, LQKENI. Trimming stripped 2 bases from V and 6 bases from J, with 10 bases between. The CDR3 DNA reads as TGTGCCAGCTCACCAGGGGGCGGAAATGGCTACACCTTC. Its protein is CASSPGGGNGYTF.

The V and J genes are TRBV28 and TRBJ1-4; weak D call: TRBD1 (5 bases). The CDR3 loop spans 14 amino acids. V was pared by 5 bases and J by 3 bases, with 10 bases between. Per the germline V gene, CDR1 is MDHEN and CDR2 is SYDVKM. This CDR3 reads CASSGGGPNEKLFF. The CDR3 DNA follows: TGTGCCAGCAGTGGGGGGGGACCTAATGAAAAACTGTTTTTT.

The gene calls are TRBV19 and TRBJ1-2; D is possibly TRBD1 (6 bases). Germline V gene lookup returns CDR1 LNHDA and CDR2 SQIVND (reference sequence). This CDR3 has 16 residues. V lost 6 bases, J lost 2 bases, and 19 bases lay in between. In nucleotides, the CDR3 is TGTGCCAGTAGGGACCTACGGACAGCCTGGAACTATGGCTACACCTTC. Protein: CASRDLRTAWNYGYTF. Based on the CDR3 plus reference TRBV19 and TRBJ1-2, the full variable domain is DGGITQSPKYLFRKEGQNVTLSCEQNLNHDAMYWYRQDPGQGLRLIYYSQIVNDFQKGDIAEGYSVSREKKESFPLTVTSAQKNPTAFYLCASRDLRTAWNYGYTFGSGTRLTVV.

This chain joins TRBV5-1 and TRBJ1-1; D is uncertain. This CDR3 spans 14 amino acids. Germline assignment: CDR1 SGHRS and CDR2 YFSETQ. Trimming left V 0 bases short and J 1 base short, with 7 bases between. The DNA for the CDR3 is TGCGCCAGCAGCTTGGTAGCGCGGAACACTGAAGCTTTCTTT. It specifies CASSLVARNTEAFF.

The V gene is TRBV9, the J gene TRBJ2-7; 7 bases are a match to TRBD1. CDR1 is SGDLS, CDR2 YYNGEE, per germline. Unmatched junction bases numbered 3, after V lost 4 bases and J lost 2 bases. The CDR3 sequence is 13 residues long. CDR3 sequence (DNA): TGTGCCAGCAGCCAGGGGGAACCCTACGAGCAGTACTTC. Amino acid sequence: CASSQGEPYEQYF.

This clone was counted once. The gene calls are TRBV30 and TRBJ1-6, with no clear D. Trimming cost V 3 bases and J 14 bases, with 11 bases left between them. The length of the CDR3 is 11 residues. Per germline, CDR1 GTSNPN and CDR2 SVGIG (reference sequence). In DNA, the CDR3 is TGTGCCTGGAGCTTAATCCAGGCCCTCCACTTT. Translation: CAWSLIQALHF.

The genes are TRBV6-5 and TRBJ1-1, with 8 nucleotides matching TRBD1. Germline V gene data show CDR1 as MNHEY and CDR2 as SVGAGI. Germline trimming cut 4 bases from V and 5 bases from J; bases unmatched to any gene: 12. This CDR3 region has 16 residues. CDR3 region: CASSSIQGAARTEAFF. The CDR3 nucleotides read TGTGCCAGCAGTTCGATTCAGGGGGCAGCGAGGACTGAAGCTTTCTTT.

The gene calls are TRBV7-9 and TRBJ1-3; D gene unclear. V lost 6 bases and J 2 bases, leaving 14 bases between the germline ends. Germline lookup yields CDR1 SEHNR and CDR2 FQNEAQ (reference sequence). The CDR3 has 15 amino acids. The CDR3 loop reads CASRFSSSTGNTIYF. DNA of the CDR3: TGTGCCAGCAGGTTTAGCAGCAGCACTGGAAACACCATATATTTT. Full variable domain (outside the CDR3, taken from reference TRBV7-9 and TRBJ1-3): DTGVSQNPRHKITKRGQNVTFRCDPISEHNRLYWYRQTLGQGPEFLTYFQNEAQLEKSRLLSDRFSAERPKGSFSTLEIQRTEQGDSAMYLCASRFSSSTGNTIYFGEGSWLTVV.

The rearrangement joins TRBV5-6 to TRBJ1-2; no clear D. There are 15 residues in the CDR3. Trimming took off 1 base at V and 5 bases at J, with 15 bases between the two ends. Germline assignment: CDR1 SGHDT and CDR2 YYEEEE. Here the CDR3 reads CASSLPPPGDYGYTF. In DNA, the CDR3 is TGTGCCAGCAGCTTGCCCCCCCCCGGAGATTATGGCTACACCTTC.

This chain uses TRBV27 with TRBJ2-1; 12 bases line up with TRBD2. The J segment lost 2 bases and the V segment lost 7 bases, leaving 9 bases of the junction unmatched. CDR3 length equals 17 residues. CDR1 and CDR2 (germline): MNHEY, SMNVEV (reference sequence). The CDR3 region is CASTFASGRETYNEQFF. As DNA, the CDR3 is TGTGCCAGCACATTCGCTAGCGGGAGGGAAACCTACAATGAGCAGTTCTTC.

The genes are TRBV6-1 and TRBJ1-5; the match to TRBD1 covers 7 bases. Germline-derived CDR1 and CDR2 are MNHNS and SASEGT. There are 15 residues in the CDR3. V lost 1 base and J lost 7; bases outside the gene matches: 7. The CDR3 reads CASSEVAGGGQPQHF. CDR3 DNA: TGTGCCAGCAGTGAAGTGGCAGGGGGTGGGCAGCCCCAGCATTTT.

Here the CDR3 reads CAIIRGQGHEQYF. For the CDR3, the DNA is TGTGCCATCATTAGGGGACAGGGGCACGAGCAGTACTTC. The rearrangement joins TRBV2 to TRBJ2-7; 10 bases agree with TRBD1. Germline V lookup: CDR1 SNHLY, CDR2 FYNNEI. V shed 10 bases and J 5 bases; nucleotides not matched to a gene: 8. The CDR3 is made up of 13 amino acids.

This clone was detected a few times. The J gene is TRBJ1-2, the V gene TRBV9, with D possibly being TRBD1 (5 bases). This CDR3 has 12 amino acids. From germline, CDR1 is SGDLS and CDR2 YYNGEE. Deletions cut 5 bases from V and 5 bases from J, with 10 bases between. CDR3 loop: CASRGLFYGYTF. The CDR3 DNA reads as TGTGCCAGCAGGGGGCTTTTTTATGGCTACACCTTC.

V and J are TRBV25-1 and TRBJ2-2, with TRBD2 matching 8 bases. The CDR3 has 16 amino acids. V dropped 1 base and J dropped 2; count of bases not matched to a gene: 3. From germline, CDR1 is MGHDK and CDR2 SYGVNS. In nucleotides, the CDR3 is TGTGCCAGCAGTGAATCGACTAGCGCTAACACCGGGGAGCTGTTTTTT. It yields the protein CASSESTSANTGELFF. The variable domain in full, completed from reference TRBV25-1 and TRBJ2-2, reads EADIYQTPRYLVIGTGKKITLECSQTMGHDKMYWYQQDPGMELHLIHYSYGVNSTEKGDLSSESTVSRIRTEHFPLTLESARPSHTSQYLCASSESTSANTGELFFGEGSRLTVL.

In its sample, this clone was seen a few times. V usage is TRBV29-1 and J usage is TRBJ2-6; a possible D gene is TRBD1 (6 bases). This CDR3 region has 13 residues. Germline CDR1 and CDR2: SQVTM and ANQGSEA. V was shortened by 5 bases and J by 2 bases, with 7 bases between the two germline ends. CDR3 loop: CSVTGPGANVLTF. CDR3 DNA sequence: TGCAGCGTTACAGGGCCTGGGGCCAACGTCCTGACTTTC. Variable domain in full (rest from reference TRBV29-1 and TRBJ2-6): SAVISQKPSRDICQRGTSLTIQCQVDSQVTMMFWYRQQPGQSLTLIATANQGSEATYESGFVIDKFPISRPNLTFSTLTVSNMSPEDSSIYLCSVTGPGANVLTFGAGSRLTVL.

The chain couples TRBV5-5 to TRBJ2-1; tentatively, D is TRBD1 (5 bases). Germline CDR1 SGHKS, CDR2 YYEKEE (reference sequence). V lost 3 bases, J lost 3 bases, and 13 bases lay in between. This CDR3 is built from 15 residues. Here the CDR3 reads CASSSGFALYNEQFF. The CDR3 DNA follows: TGTGCCAGCAGCTCAGGGTTTGCCCTCTACAATGAGCAGTTCTTC.

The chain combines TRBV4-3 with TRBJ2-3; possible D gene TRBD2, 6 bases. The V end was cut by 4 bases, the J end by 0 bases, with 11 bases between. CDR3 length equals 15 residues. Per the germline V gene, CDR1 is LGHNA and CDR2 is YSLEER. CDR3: CASSRRGPSTDTQYF. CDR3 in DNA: TGCGCCAGCAGCCGGAGGGGACCGAGCACAGATACGCAGTATTTT.

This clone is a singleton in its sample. The CDR3 nucleotides are TGCGCCAGCAGCCAAGATGAGGGACTTAGCACAGATACGCAGTATTTT. Translating gives CASSQDEGLSTDTQYF. The chain carries TRBV4-3 and TRBJ2-3, with D perhaps TRBD2 (6 bases). V lost 0 bases and J 0 bases, leaving 10 bases between the germline ends. CDR3 length: 16 amino acids. Germline values: CDR1 LGHNA, CDR2 YSLEER.

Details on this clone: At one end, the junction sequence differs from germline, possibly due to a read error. CDR3 in amino acids: CATSRGTARMNTEAFF. The DNA for the CDR3 is TGTGCCACCAGTAGAGGGACAGCACGCATGAACACTGAAGCTTTCTTT. The V call is TRBV15, the J call TRBJ1-1; 7 bases are a match to TRBD1. In germline, CDR1 is LNHNV, CDR2 YYDKDF (reference sequence). The CDR3 covers 16 residues. Full variable domain (missing parts from reference TRBV15 and TRBJ1-1): DAMVIQNPRYQVTQFGKPVTLSCSQTLNHNVMYWYQQKSSQAPKLLFHYYDKDFNNEADTPDNFQSRRPNTSFCFLDIRSPGLGDTAMYLCATSRGTARMNTEAFFGQGTRLTVV.

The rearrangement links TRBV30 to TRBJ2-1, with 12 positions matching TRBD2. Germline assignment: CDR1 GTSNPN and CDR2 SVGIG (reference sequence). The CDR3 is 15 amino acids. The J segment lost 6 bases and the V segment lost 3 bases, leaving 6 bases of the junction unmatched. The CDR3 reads CAWRALAGGSNEQFF. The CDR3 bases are TGTGCCTGGAGGGCCCTAGCGGGGGGGTCCAATGAGCAGTTCTTC.

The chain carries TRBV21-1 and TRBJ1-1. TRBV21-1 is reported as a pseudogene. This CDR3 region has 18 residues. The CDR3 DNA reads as TGTGCCAGCAGTCACAAAGATGGAGAGGCCCCCTCGAACACTGAAGCTTTCTTT. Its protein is CASSHKDGEAPSNTEAFF.

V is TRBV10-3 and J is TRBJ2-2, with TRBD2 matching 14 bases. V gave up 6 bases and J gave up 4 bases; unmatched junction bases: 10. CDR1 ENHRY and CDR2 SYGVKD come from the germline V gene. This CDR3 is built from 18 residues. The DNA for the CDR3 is TGTGCCATCAGGCCGGGACTAGCGGGAGTTGAAGTCACCGGGGAGCTGTTTTTT. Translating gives CAIRPGLAGVEVTGELFF.

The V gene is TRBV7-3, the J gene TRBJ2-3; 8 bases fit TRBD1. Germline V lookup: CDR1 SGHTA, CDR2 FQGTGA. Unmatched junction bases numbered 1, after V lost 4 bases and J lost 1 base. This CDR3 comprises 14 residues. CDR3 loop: CASSSGQGTDTQYF. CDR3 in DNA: TGTGCCAGCAGCTCGGGACAGGGCACAGATACGCAGTATTTT.

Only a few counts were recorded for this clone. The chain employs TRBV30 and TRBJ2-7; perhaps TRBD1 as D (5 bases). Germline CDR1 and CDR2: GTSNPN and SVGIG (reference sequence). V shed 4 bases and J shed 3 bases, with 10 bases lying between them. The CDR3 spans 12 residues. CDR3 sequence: CAWIDRFYEQYF. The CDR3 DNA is TGTGCCTGGATAGACAGATTCTACGAGCAGTACTTC.